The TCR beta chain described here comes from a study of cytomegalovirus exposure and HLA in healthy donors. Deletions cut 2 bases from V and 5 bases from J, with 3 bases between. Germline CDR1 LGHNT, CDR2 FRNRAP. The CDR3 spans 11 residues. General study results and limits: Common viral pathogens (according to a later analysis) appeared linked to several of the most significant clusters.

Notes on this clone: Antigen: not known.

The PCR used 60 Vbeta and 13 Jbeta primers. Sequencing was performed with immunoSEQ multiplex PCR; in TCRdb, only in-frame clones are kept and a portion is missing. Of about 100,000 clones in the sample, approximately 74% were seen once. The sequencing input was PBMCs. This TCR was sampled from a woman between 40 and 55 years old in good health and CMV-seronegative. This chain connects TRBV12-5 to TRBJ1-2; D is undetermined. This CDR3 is CASGLRYGYTF. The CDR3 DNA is TGTGCTAGTGGTTTGCGGTATGGCTACACCTTC.